A selection of T cell receptor beta chains follows, all from one sample in a study of T cell responses to AZD1222 COVID-19 vaccine. Here immunoSEQ multiplex PCR was the method, and the copy in TCRdb shows in-frame clones only, minus some. Of over 100,000 clones in the sample, roughly 90% are singletons; the top ten hold about 17%. Sample: peripheral blood, taken on day 0 of AZD1222 vaccination. These receptors were collected from an adult in good health. Each CDR3 is given with its conserved first and last residue.

>TRBJ2-3|TRBV2
CARGFTDTQYF
>TRBJ2-1|TRBV4-1
CASSQARRTSGGGQFF
>TRBJ2-7|TRBV6-5
CASSPGGYEQYF
>TRBJ2-3|TRBV6-1
CASSELAGGPDTQYF
>TRBJ2-2|TRBV7-3
CASSLSSHGELFF
>TRBJ2-3|TRBV20-1
CSASIGGLDTQYF
>TRBJ2-3|TRBV5-1
CASSLPLAGDTDTQYF
>TRBJ2-1|TRBV6-5
CATTSNLYEQFF
>TRBJ2-1|TRBV6-6
CASERGLGNEQFF
>TRBJ2-7|TRBV13
CASSKGGNEQYF
>TRBJ1-1|TRBV2
CASSEVFEAFF
>TRBJ1-2|TRBV7-9
CASRASKDYGYTF
>TRBJ2-7|TRBV21-1
CASSKERLAAPYEQYF
>TRBJ2-7|TRBV28
CASAPGQADEQYF
>TRBJ1-2|TRBV7-9
CASSQKSLGFGYTF
>TRBJ2-3|TRBV2
CASSPGQGRDTQYF
>TRBJ1-1|TRBV11-2
CASRVGGLWTEAFF
>TRBJ2-1|TRBV7-2
CASSVKGGGKFF
>TRBJ1-2|TRBV6-5
CASSYSSRAPENTF
>TRBJ2-1|TRBV7-8
CASSLTGRASNEQFF
>TRBJ1-2|TRBV5-4
CASSLGQEIPSYGYTF
>TRBJ1-6|TRBV2
CASSLDRSVDSPLHF
>TRBJ1-2|TRBV5-6
CASSSIKRTVNYGYTF
>TRBJ1-1|TRBV7-9
CASSRQADTEAFF
>TRBJ2-2|TRBV5-1
CASSLQGAVDTGELFF
>TRBJ1-1|TRBV7-2
CAWRQGAMNTEAFF
>TRBJ1-1|TRBV6-5
CASSYSGHLTEAFF